This passage covers 15 T cell receptor beta chains from one sample sequenced in a study of T cells in Graves' hyperthyroidism and ophthalmopathy. Amplification of TCR beta CDR3 regions used RNA as the template. Primed by the HTBI set, a first-round RT-PCR was run on the TCR CDR3. TCRdb itself ran the multiplex PCR reads through MiXCR, one entry per CDR3 protein. Of 500,000 to 550,000 distinct CDR3 sequences listed, under 25% were seen once; the top ten hold roughly 29%. Sequenced: blood. Receptors originate from a young man with Graves' hyperthyroidism.

The rearrangement links TRBV24-1 to TRBJ2-5; perhaps TRBD2 as D (7 bases). Trimming took off 4 bases at V and 3 bases at J, with 17 bases between the two ends. The CDR3 runs 16 residues. CDR1 is KGHDR, CDR2 SFDVKD, per germline. CDR3 amino acids: CATSDPGGLGEETQYF. DNA for the CDR3: TGTGCCACCAGTGACCCCGGGGGGCTAGGGGAAGAGACCCAGTACTTC.

There are many counts of this clonotype. This chain joins TRBV6-5 and TRBJ1-1, with D possibly being TRBD1 (6 bases). CDR3 length equals 14 residues. V was shortened by 4 bases and J by 0 bases, with 9 bases between the two germline ends. Per the germline V gene, CDR1 is MNHEY and CDR2 is SVGAGI. This CDR3 reads CASSSDRLNTEAFF. For the CDR3, the DNA is TGTGCCAGCAGTTCCGACAGGCTGAACACTGAAGCTTTCTTT.

Ten or more counts support this clonotype. V is TRBV6-5 and J is TRBJ1-2, with unresolved D. Germline V lookup: CDR1 MNHEY, CDR2 SVGAGI. The length of the CDR3 is 12 residues. Trimming removed 8 bases from V and 7 bases from J, with 14 bases in between. The CDR3 reads CASRSGRSGYTF. The DNA of the CDR3 is TGTGCCAGCCGTTCAGGACGCAGTGGCTACACCTTC.

This clonotype has a single count. One base away lies a much larger clone, so this may be a sequencing read error. Because the CDR3 is missing its conserved closing phenylalanine or tryptophan, this is likely a read error. The chain carries TRBV28 and TRBJ2-7; TRBD2 matches at 10 bases. Trimming at V came to 3 bases and at J to 4 bases, leaving 6 bases not matched to a gene. CDR3 size: 15 residues. CDR1 MDHEN and CDR2 SYDVKM come from the germline V gene. CDR3 sequence reads: CASSLNLAGAYEQYL. In DNA form, the CDR3 reads TGTGCCAGCAGTTTGAATCTAGCGGGGGCGTACGAGCAGTACCTC.

This clonotype was counted at least ten times. The chain recombines TRBV7-9 with TRBJ1-3; maybe TRBD1 (5 bases). V was trimmed by 4 bases and J by 4 bases, leaving 11 bases between them. The germline V gene encodes CDR1 SEHNR and CDR2 FQNEAQ (reference sequence). The CDR3 contains 14 residues. DNA of the CDR3: TGTGCCAGCAGCTCACAGGCTCAAGGAAACACCATATATTTT. Translation: CASSSQAQGNTIYF.

This chain joins TRBV6-5 and TRBJ1-1, with D maybe TRBD1 (5 bases). Germline CDR1 reads MNHEY; CDR2 reads SVGAGI. The CDR3 totals 15 residues. The ends were cut back, 0 bases at V and 0 bases at J, with 8 bases in the middle. CDR3 region: CASSYSSGLNTEAFF. In DNA form, the CDR3 reads TGTGCCAGCAGTTACTCGTCAGGGCTGAACACTGAAGCTTTCTTT.

This clonotype showed up many times. The rearrangement joins TRBV6-5 to TRBJ2-7; D unclear. V lost 5 bases and J lost 5, with 13 bases in between. Germline assignment: CDR1 MNHEY and CDR2 SVGAGI. This CDR3 has 13 amino acids. The CDR3 loop is CASSPTLRDEQYF. The CDR3 DNA reads TGTGCCAGCAGTCCTACCCTAAGGGACGAGCAGTACTTC.

This clonotype was seen at least ten times. A much bigger clone sits one base away, suggesting this may be a read error. The V gene is TRBV28, the J gene TRBJ2-4, with 7 bases identical to TRBD1. The CDR3 runs 14 residues. Germline V gene data show CDR1 as MDHEN and CDR2 as SYDVKM. The CDR3 is CASARQGLGNIKYF. The CDR3 nucleotides are TGTGCCAGCGCCAGACAGGGTTTAGGGAACATTAAGTACTTC.

The rearrangement uses TRBV11-2 and TRBJ1-2; weak D call: TRBD1 (6 bases). CDR1 SGHAT and CDR2 FQNNGV come from the germline V gene. This CDR3 comprises 13 residues. Trimming left V 10 bases short and J 3 bases short, with 15 bases between. CDR3 in amino acids: CATTTDRDYGYTF. Written as DNA, the CDR3 is TGTGCCACAACCACGGACAGAGACTATGGCTACACCTTC.

Ten or more counts support this clonotype. The rearrangement uses TRBV5-1 and TRBJ2-2; no firm D call. CDR3 size: 16 residues. V shed 0 bases and J shed 3 bases, with 12 bases lying between them. Germline-derived CDR1 and CDR2 are SGHRS and YFSETQ. The chain's CDR3 is CASSLAGPRDTGELFF. CDR3 DNA: TGCGCCAGCAGCTTGGCCGGTCCACGCGACACCGGGGAGCTGTTTTTT.

This clonotype was seen many times. CDR3 bases: TGTGCCAGCAGTCCCCCAGGGGAATCCGAGCAGTACTTC. Its translation is CASSPPGESEQYF. The chain carries TRBV6-5 and TRBJ2-7, with D possibly TRBD1 on 6 matching bases. V was cut by 5 bases and J by 6 bases, with 14 bases left in between. Germline V gene sequence: CDR1 MNHEY, CDR2 SVGAGI. This CDR3 comprises 13 residues.

Concerning this clonotype itself: A junction boundary mismatches the germline segment, possibly from a read error. The V gene is TRBV20-1, the J gene TRBJ1-5; tentatively, D is TRBD1 (5 bases). The germline CDR1 and CDR2 sequences are DFQATT and SNEGSKA (reference sequence). The CDR3 extends over 15 amino acids. CDR3: CSANFRDGLNQPQRF. The CDR3 DNA sequence: TGCAGTGCAAACTTCCGGGACGGACTAAATCAGCCCCAGCGTTTT.

This clonotype was seen a handful of times. The genes are TRBV20-1 and TRBJ2-7; D unclear. CDR3 length: 11 residues. Germline V CDR1 and CDR2: DFQATT, SNEGSKA (reference sequence). The V gene lost 4 bases and the J gene lost 4 bases, with 8 bases spanning the gap. CDR3 loop: CSATQDYEQYF. The CDR3 coding sequence is TGCAGTGCTACTCAGGATTACGAGCAGTACTTC.

Many counts were recorded for this clonotype. CDR3 nucleotides: TGTGCCAGCAGTTTGTATGTAGGCTATGGCTACACCTTC. It yields the protein CASSLYVGYGYTF. The rearrangement joins TRBV28 to TRBJ1-2, with D unresolved. Trimming removed 3 bases at V and 4 bases at J, with 9 bases between. Germline CDR1 MDHEN, CDR2 SYDVKM. CDR3 length equals 13 residues.

This clonotype came up many times. The V gene is TRBV27, the J gene TRBJ1-1; D call uncertain. Germline V CDR1 and CDR2: MNHEY, SMNVEV (reference sequence). V lost 8 bases to trimming and J lost 7 bases, with 14 bases between them. This CDR3 region has 12 residues. CDR3 sequence reads: CASLGVSSEAFF. The CDR3 nucleotides are TGTGCCAGCCTGGGAGTATCAAGTGAAGCTTTCTTT.